These 2 T cell receptor beta chains originate from one sample sequenced in a study of radiation and T cells in renal cell carcinoma. Some clones are missing from TCRdb's copy, which holds only in-frame ones; the method was immunoSEQ multiplex PCR. The sample shows over 90,000 clones, 70% to 85% of them seen only once. Time point indicated: blood 4 weeks post-SBRT, at nephrectomy. This sample's treatment: 15 Gy SBRT to primary tumor, nephrectomy 4 weeks later. The specimen was blood, collected from a patient whose treatment included radiotherapy and nephrectomy. The receptors were sampled from a man aged 55 to 69 with renal cell carcinoma.

This chain links TRBV6-1 with TRBJ2-7; possible D gene TRBD2, 5 bases. CDR3 length equals 12 residues. CDR1 MNHNS and CDR2 SASEGT come from the germline V gene. V was trimmed by 9 bases and J by 4 bases, leaving 13 bases between them. CDR3 amino acids: CASRTEVYEQYF. The CDR3 bases are TGTGCCAGTAGGACGGAGGTTTACGAGCAGTACTTC.

The CDR3: CASSLNPSGAGGRNEQYF. The CDR3 region has the DNA TGTGCCAGCAGCTTAAACCCCTCTGGGGCGGGAGGAAGGAACGAGCAGTACTTC. V gene TRBV7-2 combines with J gene TRBJ2-7, with 8 nucleotides matching TRBD2. With V trimmed by 2 bases and J by 5 bases, 17 bases remained unmatched. In germline, CDR1 is SGHTA, CDR2 FQGNSA. This CDR3 contains 18 residues.